The rows below give T cell receptor beta chains drawn from one sample of a study of CD8+ T cells in alopecia areata. Using immunoSEQ multiplex PCR, the repertoire was profiled, and TCRdb retains in-frame clones only, with some absent. This sample has 130,000 or so clones, with about 50% found just once. Material: NKG2D-low CD8+ T cells sorted from blood. The source is a human donor with alopecia areata. Each CDR3 is given with its conserved first and last residue. Each record gives: D gene, J gene, V gene, CDR3 length, clone size, CDR3 protein, CDR3 DNA. A D gene is named only where the DNA matches it firmly. Only part of the rows carry a size: once, few, many, or a class if the clone is expanded.

>TRBD2|TRBJ2-7|TRBV29-1|13|few
CSAMTSGSIEQYF
TGCAGCGCCATGACTAGCGGGAGTATCGAGCAGTACTTC
>.|TRBJ2-7|TRBV2|16|.
CASSEPKGQGLYEQYF
TGTGCCAGCAGTGAACCGAAAGGGCAGGGTCTCTACGAGCAGTACTTC
>.|TRBJ2-3|TRBV14|13|.
CASSLAGTDTQYF
TGTGCCAGCAGCCTAGCGGGCACAGATACGCAGTATTTT
>.|TRBJ2-7|TRBV30|13|few
CAWKGPARTEQYF
TGTGCCTGGAAGGGGCCAGCCCGCACCGAGCAGTACTTC
>.|TRBJ1-4|TRBV7-9|12|.
CASSSGQEKLFF
TGTGCCAGCAGCTCCGGACAGGAAAAACTGTTTTTT
>TRBD1|TRBJ2-7|TRBV27|14|.
CASSFRTGGYEQYF
TGTGCCAGCAGTTTCAGAACAGGGGGCTACGAGCAGTACTTC
>.|TRBJ2-7|TRBV28|12|few
CASSPPNDEQYF
TGTGCCAGCAGTCCCCCAAACGACGAGCAGTACTTC
>.|TRBJ1-1|TRBV9|14|.
CASSPRTVLTEAFF
TGTGCCAGCAGCCCCAGGACAGTCCTCACTGAAGCTTTCTTT
>.|TRBJ2-7|TRBV29-1|15|few
CSVRGGQLAPNEQYF
TGCAGCGTCCGGGGTGGACAGTTAGCTCCTAACGAGCAGTACTTC
>TRBD1|TRBJ2-7|TRBV11-2|15|few
CASSLFLGQGYEQYF
TGTGCCAGCAGCTTATTCCTGGGACAGGGTTACGAGCAGTACTTC
>.|TRBJ1-5|TRBV20-1|10|.
CSAKNQPQHF
TGCAGTGCCAAAAATCAGCCCCAGCATTTT
>.|TRBJ2-7|TRBV4-3|15|few
CASSQDQGRYYEQYF
TGCGCCAGCAGCCAAGATCAAGGTCGCTACTACGAGCAGTACTTC
>.|TRBJ1-1|TRBV29-1|11|few
CSAEVGTEAFF
TGCAGCGCTGAGGTCGGCACTGAAGCTTTCTTT
>TRBD1|TRBJ2-7|TRBV29-1|15|few
CSVEDAGTGGYEQYF
TGCAGCGTTGAAGACGCCGGGACAGGGGGCTACGAGCAGTACTTC
>.|TRBJ2-1|TRBV18|11|.
CASSPGDEQFF
TGTGCCAGCTCACCAGGCGATGAGCAGTTCTTC
>.|TRBJ2-3|TRBV27|12|.
CASTDRRDTQYF
TGTGCCAGCACCGACCGGAGGGATACGCAGTATTTT
>.|TRBJ2-3|TRBV28|14|few
CASSLLDTTDTQYF
TGTGCCAGCAGTTTACTCGACACCACAGATACGCAGTATTTT
>.|TRBJ1-1|TRBV7-9|15|few
CASFYTKKMNTEAFF
TGTGCCAGCTTCTACACCAAAAAGATGAACACTGAAGCTTTCTTT
>TRBD1|TRBJ2-7|TRBV27|15|.
CASSPTTGVGYEQYF
TGTGCCAGCAGTCCCACGACAGGGGTAGGCTACGAGCAGTACTTC
>.|TRBJ1-1|TRBV14|14|few
CASSRTAMNTEAFF
TGTGCCAGCAGCCGGACAGCCATGAACACTGAAGCTTTCTTT
>TRBD1|TRBJ2-7|TRBV23-1|15|.
CASSQPGQVSYEQYF
TGCGCCAGCAGTCAACCAGGACAGGTATCCTACGAGCAGTACTTC
>.|TRBJ1-3|TRBV30|17|.
CAWTLDITGSPGNTIYF
TGTGCCTGGACGCTCGACATTACAGGGTCACCTGGAAACACCATATATTTT
>TRBD1|TRBJ2-7|TRBV29-1|14|few
CSVEDGTGSSEQYF
TGCAGCGTTGAAGATGGGACAGGGTCGAGCGAGCAGTACTTC
>.|TRBJ2-7|TRBV27|14|.
CASSSYRGSYEQYF
TGTGCCAGCAGTTCGTACCGGGGCTCCTACGAGCAGTACTTC
>.|TRBJ1-1|TRBV7-2|8|.
CASDGAFF
TGTGCCAGCGACGGGGCTTTCTTT
>.|TRBJ2-7|TRBV7-9|14|.
CASSPHRSVHEQYF
TGTGCCAGCAGCCCTCACCGAAGCGTCCACGAGCAGTACTTC
>.|TRBJ1-2|TRBV29-1|12|.
CSVKGGIPGYTF
TGCAGCGTGAAGGGGGGGATCCCTGGCTACACCTTC
>.|TRBJ2-7|TRBV29-1|13|.
CSVEDGDSYEQYF
TGCAGCGTTGAGGACGGGGACTCCTACGAGCAGTACTTC
>.|TRBJ2-5|TRBV13|16|.
CASSQDGVTRGETQYF
TGTGCCAGCAGCCAAGATGGAGTGACTAGAGGGGAGACCCAGTACTTC
>.|TRBJ2-2|TRBV5-4|12|.
CASSLETGELFF
TGTGCCAGCAGCTTGGAGACCGGGGAGCTGTTTTTT